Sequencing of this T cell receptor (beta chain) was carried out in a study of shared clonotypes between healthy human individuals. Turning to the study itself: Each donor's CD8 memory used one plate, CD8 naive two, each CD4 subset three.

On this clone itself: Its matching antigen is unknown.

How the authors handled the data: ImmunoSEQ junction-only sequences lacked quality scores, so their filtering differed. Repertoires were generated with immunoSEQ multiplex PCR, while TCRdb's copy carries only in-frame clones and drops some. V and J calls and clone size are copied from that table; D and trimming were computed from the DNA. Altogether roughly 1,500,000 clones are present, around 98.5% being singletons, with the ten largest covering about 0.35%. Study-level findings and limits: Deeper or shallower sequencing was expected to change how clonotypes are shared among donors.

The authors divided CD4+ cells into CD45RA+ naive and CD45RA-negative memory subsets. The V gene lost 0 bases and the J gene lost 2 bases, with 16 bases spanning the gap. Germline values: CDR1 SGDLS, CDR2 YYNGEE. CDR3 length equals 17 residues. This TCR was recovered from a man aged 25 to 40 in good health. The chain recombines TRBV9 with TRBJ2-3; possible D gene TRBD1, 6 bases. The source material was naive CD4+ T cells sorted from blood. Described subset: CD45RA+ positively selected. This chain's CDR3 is CASSVEHTGLFTDTQYF. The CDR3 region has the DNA TGTGCCAGCAGCGTAGAGCACACAGGGCTATTCACAGATACGCAGTATTTT.